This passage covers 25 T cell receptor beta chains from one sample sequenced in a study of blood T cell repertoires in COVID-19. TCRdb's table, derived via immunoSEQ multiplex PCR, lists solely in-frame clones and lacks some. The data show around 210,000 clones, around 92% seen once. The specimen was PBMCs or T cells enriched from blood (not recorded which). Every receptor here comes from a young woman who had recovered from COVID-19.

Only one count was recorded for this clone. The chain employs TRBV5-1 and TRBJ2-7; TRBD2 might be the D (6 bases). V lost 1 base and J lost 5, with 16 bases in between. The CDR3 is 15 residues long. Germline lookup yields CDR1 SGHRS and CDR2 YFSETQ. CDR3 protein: CASSLLEGGAHEQYF. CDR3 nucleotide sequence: TGCGCCAGCAGCTTGTTGGAGGGTGGGGCCCACGAGCAGTACTTC.

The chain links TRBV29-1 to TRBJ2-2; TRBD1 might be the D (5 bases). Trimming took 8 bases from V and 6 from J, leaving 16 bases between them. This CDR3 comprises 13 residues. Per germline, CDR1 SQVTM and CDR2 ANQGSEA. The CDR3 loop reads CSMQGARAGELFF. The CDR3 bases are TGCAGCATGCAAGGGGCACGAGCCGGGGAGCTGTTTTTT.

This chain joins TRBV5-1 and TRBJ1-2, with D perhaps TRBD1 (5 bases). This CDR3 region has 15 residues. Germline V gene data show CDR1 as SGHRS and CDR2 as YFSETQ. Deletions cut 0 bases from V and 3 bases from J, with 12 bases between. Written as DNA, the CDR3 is TGCGCCAGCAGCTTGGCCATAGGGGATCACTATGGCTACACCTTC. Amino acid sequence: CASSLAIGDHYGYTF.

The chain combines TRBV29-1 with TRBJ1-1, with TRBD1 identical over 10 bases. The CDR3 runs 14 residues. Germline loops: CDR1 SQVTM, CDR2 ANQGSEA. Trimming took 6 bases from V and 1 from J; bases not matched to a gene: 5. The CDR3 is CSVRQGAQNTEAFF. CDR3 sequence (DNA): TGCAGCGTGAGACAGGGGGCTCAGAACACTGAAGCTTTCTTT.

This chain's CDR3 is CASSLASLNTEAFF. In DNA form, the CDR3 reads TGTGCCAGCAGCTTAGCGAGCCTGAACACTGAAGCTTTCTTT. The J gene is TRBJ1-1, the V gene TRBV7-2; D is unclear. In germline, CDR1 is SGHTA, CDR2 FQGNSA. The V gene lost 0 bases and the J gene lost 0 bases, with 5 bases spanning the gap. The CDR3 spans 14 residues.

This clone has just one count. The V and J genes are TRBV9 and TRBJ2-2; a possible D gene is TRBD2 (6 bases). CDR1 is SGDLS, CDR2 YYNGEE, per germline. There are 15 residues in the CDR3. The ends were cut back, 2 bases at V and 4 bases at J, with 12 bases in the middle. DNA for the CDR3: TGTGCCAGCAGCGTGCGGCAGGGAGGCACCGGGGAGCTGTTTTTT. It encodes CASSVRQGGTGELFF.

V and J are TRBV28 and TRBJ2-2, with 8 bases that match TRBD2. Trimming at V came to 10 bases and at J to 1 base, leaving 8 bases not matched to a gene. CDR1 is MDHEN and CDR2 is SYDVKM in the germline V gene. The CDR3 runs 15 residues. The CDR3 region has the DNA TGTGCCACACAAAGCGGGGGTCTGAACACCGGGGAGCTGTTTTTT. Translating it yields CATQSGGLNTGELFF.

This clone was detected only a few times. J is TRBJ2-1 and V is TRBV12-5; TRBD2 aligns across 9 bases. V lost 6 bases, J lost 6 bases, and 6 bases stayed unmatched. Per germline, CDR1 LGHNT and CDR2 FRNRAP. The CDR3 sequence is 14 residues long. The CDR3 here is CASGPGLATNEQFF. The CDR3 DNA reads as TGTGCTAGTGGGCCCGGACTAGCGACCAATGAGCAGTTCTTC.

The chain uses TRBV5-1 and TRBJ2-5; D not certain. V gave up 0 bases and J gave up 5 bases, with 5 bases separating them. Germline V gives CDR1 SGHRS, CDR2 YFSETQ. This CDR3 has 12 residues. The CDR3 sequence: CASSLVAETQYF. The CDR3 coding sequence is TGCGCCAGCAGCTTGGTCGCGGAGACCCAGTACTTC. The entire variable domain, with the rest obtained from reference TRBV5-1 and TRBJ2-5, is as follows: KAGVTQTPRYLIKTRGQQVTLSCSPISGHRSVSWYQQTPGQGLQFLFEYFSETQRNKGNFPGRFSGRQFSNSRSEMNVSTLELGDSALYLCASSLVAETQYFGPGTRLLVL.

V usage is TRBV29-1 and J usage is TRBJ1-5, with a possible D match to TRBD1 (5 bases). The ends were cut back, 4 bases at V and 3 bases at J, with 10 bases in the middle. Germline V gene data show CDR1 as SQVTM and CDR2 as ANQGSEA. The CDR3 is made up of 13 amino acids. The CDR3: CSVGGGFNQPQHF. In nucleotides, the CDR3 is TGCAGCGTTGGGGGCGGATTCAATCAGCCCCAGCATTTT.

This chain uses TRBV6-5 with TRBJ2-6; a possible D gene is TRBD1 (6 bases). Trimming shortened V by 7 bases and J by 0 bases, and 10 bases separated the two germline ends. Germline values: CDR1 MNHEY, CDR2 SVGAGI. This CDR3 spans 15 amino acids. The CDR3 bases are TGTGCCAGCAAGACAGGTTTCTCTGGGGCCAACGTCCTGACTTTC. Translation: CASKTGFSGANVLTF.

This CDR3 reads CASGLWGQYEQYF. The CDR3 bases are TGTGCTAGTGGTTTGTGGGGGCAGTACGAGCAGTACTTC. The chain joins TRBV12-5 to TRBJ2-7; weak D call: TRBD1 (6 bases). The ends were cut back, 2 bases at V and 4 bases at J, with 9 bases in the middle. Germline V CDR1 and CDR2: LGHNT, FRNRAP. The CDR3 spans 13 residues.

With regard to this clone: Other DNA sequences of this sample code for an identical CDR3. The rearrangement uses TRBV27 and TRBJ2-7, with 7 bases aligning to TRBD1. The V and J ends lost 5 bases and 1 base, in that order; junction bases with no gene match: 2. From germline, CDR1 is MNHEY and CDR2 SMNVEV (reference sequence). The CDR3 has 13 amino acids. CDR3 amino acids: CASSPTGSYEQYF. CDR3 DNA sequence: TGTGCCAGCAGTCCGACAGGGTCCTACGAGCAGTACTTC.

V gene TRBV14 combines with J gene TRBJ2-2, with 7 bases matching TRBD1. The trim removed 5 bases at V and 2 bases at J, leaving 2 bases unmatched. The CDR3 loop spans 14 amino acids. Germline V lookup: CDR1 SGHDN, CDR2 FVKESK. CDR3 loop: CASSGTANTGELFF. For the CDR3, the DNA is TGTGCCAGCAGCGGGACAGCTAACACCGGGGAGCTGTTTTTT.

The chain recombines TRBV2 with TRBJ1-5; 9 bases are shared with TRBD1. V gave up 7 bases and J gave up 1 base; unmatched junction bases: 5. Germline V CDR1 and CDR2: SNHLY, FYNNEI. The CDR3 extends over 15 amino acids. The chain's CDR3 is CASIPTGGSNQPQHF. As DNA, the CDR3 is TGTGCCAGCATTCCGACAGGGGGAAGCAATCAGCCCCAGCATTTT.

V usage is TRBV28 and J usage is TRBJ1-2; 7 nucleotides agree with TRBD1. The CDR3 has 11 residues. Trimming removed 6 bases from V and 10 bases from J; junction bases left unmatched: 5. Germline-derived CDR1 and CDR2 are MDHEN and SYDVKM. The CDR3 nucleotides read TGTGCCAGCAGCTCAGGGGGTGTCTACACCTTC. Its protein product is CASSSGGVYTF.

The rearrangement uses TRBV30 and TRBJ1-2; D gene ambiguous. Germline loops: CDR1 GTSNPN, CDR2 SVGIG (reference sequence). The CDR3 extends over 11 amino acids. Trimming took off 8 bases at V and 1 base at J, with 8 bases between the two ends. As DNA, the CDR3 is TGTGCCCTAGGATATAACTATGGCTACACCTTC. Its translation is CALGYNYGYTF.

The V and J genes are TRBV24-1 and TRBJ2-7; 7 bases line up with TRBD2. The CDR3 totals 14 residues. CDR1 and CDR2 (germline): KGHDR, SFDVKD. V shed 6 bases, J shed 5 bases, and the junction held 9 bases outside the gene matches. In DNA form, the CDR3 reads TGTGCCACCAGTCAATCGGGGAGGGCCGACGAGCAGTACTTC. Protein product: CATSQSGRADEQYF.

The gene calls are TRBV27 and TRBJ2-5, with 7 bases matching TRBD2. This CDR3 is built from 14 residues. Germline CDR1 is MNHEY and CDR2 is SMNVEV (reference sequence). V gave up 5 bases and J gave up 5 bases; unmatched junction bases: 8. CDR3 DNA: TGTGCCAGCAGTAGACTAGCCTCCTCGGAGACCCAGTACTTC. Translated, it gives CASSRLASSETQYF.

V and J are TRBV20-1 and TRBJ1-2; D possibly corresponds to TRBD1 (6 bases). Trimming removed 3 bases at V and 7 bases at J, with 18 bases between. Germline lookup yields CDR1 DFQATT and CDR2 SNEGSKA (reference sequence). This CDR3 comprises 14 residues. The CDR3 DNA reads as TGCAGTGCTAGTCCAAGACAGGCTAGGGGTGGCTACACCTTC. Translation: CSASPRQARGGYTF.

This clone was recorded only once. The CDR3 nucleotides read TGTGCCAGCAGCCCCCACAGGCGGGGGGGTATGGACGGGGAGCTGTTTTTT. Translated: CASSPHRRGGMDGELFF. This chain joins TRBV3-1 (or the pseudogene TRBV3-2) and TRBJ2-2, with TRBD2 identical over 9 bases. Germline V lookup: CDR1 LGHDT, CDR2 YNNKEL (reference sequence). V dropped 4 bases and J dropped 7; count of bases not matched to a gene: 13. The CDR3 is 17 residues long.

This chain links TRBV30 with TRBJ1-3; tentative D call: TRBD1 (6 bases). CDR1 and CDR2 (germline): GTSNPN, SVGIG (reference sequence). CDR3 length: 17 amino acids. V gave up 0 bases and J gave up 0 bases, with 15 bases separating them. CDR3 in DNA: TGTGCCTGGAGTGTACGTGTTTGGGACATCTCTGGAAACACCATATATTTT. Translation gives CAWSVRVWDISGNTIYF. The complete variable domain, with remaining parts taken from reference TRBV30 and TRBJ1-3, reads SQTIHQWPATLVQPVGSPLSLECTVEGTSNPNLYWYRQAAGRGLQLLFYSVGIGQISSEVPQNLSASRPQDRQFILSSKKLLLSDSGFYLCAWSVRVWDISGNTIYFGEGSWLTVV.

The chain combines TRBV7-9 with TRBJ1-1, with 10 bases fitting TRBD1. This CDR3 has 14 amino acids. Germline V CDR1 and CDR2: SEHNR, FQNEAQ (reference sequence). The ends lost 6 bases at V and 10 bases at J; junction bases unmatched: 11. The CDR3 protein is CASRPGQGWVAAFF. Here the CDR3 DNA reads TGTGCCAGCAGACCGGGACAGGGGTGGGTGGCAGCTTTCTTT.

CDR3 coding DNA: TGTGCCAGCAGTGTGTCAGTGACAGCCTATGGCTACACCTTC. The encoded protein is CASSVSVTAYGYTF. J is TRBJ1-2 and V is TRBV2, with TRBD1 as a possible D gene (5 bases). The length of the CDR3 is 14 residues. Trimming left V 4 bases short and J 4 bases short, with 13 bases between. Germline V gene lookup returns CDR1 SNHLY and CDR2 FYNNEI.

CDR3 amino acids: CASSPRTGYNSPLHF. The CDR3 region has the DNA TGTGCCAGCAGTCCTAGGACAGGATATAATTCACCCCTCCACTTT. This chain uses TRBV27 with TRBJ1-6; 7 nucleotides agree with TRBD1. The CDR3 is 15 amino acids. V shed 5 bases, J shed 4 bases, and the junction held 5 bases outside the gene matches. The germline CDR1 and CDR2 sequences are MNHEY and SMNVEV (reference sequence).